The present T cell receptor beta chain was sequenced within a study of post-analysis software for immune sequencing data. Trimming stripped 5 bases from V and 5 bases from J, with 14 bases between. There are 14 residues in the CDR3. The germline gives CDR1 MGHRA, CDR2 YSYEKL. Broader study findings: Clustering by F measure revealed strong co-clustering among samples prepared together in one batch. Patients used roughly five TRBV segments, including TRBV5-6, TRBV5-1 and TRBV20-1, more often than controls.

Built from TCR beta cDNA, the libraries had unique molecular identifiers in them. A population of about 1 to 11 million T cells gave rise to roughly 0.5 million cDNA molecules. TCRdb ran MiXCR on the PCR reads and lists one entry per CDR3 protein. The table records fewer than 700,000 distinct CDR3 sequences, 44% of them present only once. This clonotype has just a few counts. Its target is not known. Material for sequencing was blood. This sequence joins TRBV4-1 and TRBJ2-3; unclear D gene. This clonotype originated in a girl aged 10 to 17 with multiple sclerosis. CDR3 nucleotides: TGCGCCAGCAGCTCAGAGGACCTCGGAGATACGCAGTATTTT. Protein product: CASSSEDLGDTQYF.